Presented here are 21 T cell receptor beta chains from one specimen sequenced in a study of blood T cell repertoires in COVID-19. Sequencing was performed with immunoSEQ multiplex PCR; in TCRdb, only in-frame clones are kept and a portion is missing. The table lists a few hundred thousand clones, roughly 85% of them singletons, with roughly 3.1% in the top ten. The sample taken for sequencing was peripheral blood. These receptors were obtained from a woman aged 18-29 years with acute or convalescent COVID-19.

The rearrangement joins TRBV19 to TRBJ1-6, with D perhaps TRBD1 (6 bases). The CDR3 runs 17 residues. Looked up from germline, CDR1 is LNHDA and CDR2 is SQIVND (reference sequence). V was pared by 5 bases and J by 3 bases, with 17 bases between. CDR3: CASSFGQKENYNSPLHF. CDR3 nucleotides: TGTGCCAGTAGTTTCGGACAGAAAGAAAACTATAATTCACCCCTCCACTTT.

V is TRBV7-9 and J is TRBJ2-1; TRBD1 aligns across 9 bases. The ends lost 3 bases at V and 5 bases at J; junction bases unmatched: 11. The CDR3 length is 17 residues. Per the germline V gene, CDR1 is SEHNR and CDR2 is FQNEAQ (reference sequence). The CDR3 loop is CASSFLGGDRVDNEQFF. CDR3 coding DNA: TGTGCCAGCAGCTTCCTGGGCGGGGACAGGGTGGACAATGAGCAGTTCTTC.

This clone occurred once. The chain uses TRBV7-9 and TRBJ2-1, with D tentatively TRBD2 (6 bases). Looked up from germline, CDR1 is SEHNR and CDR2 is FQNEAQ (reference sequence). V shed 5 bases and J shed 2 bases, with 22 bases lying between them. CDR3 length equals 18 residues. CDR3 coding DNA: TGTGCCAGCAGCGGAGAGGGACTCCTACTATCGACCTACAATGAGCAGTTCTTC. Translated, it gives CASSGEGLLLSTYNEQFF.

In this sample, this clone turned up a few times. This rearrangement joins TRBV19 to TRBJ1-1; perhaps TRBD1 as D (5 bases). Trimming pared 4 bases from V and 3 bases from J, leaving 15 bases between. The CDR3 runs 15 residues. Germline CDR1 reads LNHDA; CDR2 reads SQIVND (reference sequence). The chain's CDR3 is CASSTRRDWDTEAFF. The DNA for the CDR3 is TGTGCCAGTAGTACACGCAGGGATTGGGACACTGAAGCTTTCTTT.

The V and J genes are TRBV6-5 and TRBJ2-3; 7 nucleotides line up with TRBD1. The V gene's germline CDR1 is MNHEY and CDR2 SVGAGI. The CDR3 runs 15 residues. With V trimmed by 7 bases and J by 7 bases, 14 bases remained unmatched. CDR3 sequence: CASTDTGETWNTQYF. The CDR3 DNA reads TGTGCCAGCACGGATACAGGGGAGACGTGGAATACGCAGTATTTT.

J is TRBJ2-1 and V is TRBV27; 11 bases map to TRBD2. CDR3 size: 14 residues. Trimming took 5 bases from V and 14 from J; bases not matched to a gene: 11. Germline CDR1 and CDR2: MNHEY and SMNVEV (reference sequence). Written as DNA, the CDR3 is TGTGCCAGCAGTCCACCCATGACTAGCGGGATTGAGTTCTTC. Its translation: CASSPPMTSGIEFF.

This chain connects TRBV25-1 to TRBJ1-6; no clear D gene. The V gene's germline CDR1 is MGHDK and CDR2 SYGVNS. Trimming shortened V by 3 bases and J by 9 bases, and 6 bases separated the two germline ends. This CDR3 is 12 amino acids long. CDR3 nucleotide sequence: TGTGCCAGCAGTGATTTAGTTTCACCCCTCCACTTT. This gives the protein CASSDLVSPLHF.

The chain is built from TRBV19 and TRBJ1-5, with 7 positions matching TRBD1. Trimming cost V 3 bases and J 6 bases; bases outside gene matches: 5. The length of the CDR3 is 14 residues. Per the germline V gene, CDR1 is LNHDA and CDR2 is SQIVND (reference sequence). The CDR3 reads CASSINNRGQPQHF. CDR3 coding DNA: TGTGCCAGTAGTATTAATAACAGGGGTCAGCCCCAGCATTTT.

This chain joins TRBV25-1 and TRBJ2-4, with D perhaps matching TRBD2 (6 bases). The CDR3 runs to 15 residues. V was clipped by 7 bases and J by 2 bases, with 15 bases between them. Germline loops: CDR1 MGHDK, CDR2 SYGVNS. CDR3 nucleotides: TGTGCCAGCATTAGCGGAGAAGGGACCAAAAACATTCAGTACTTC. It yields the protein CASISGEGTKNIQYF.

The chain couples TRBV7-2 to TRBJ1-3, with 7 bases identical to TRBD1. The germline CDR1 and CDR2 sequences are SGHTA and FQGNSA. The CDR3 has 14 amino acids. The junction had 2 bases not matched to a gene; V was cut back by 4 bases and J by 2 bases. The DNA of the CDR3 is TGTGCCAGCAGCTCCGACAGGGCTGGAAACACCATATATTTT. Translating it yields CASSSDRAGNTIYF.

The J gene is TRBJ2-5, the V gene TRBV29-1, with no clear D. V was shortened by 7 bases and J by 2 bases, with 14 bases between the two germline ends. This CDR3 comprises 13 residues. CDR1 is SQVTM, CDR2 ANQGSEA, per germline. This chain's CDR3 is CSALSATQETQYF. CDR3 nucleotide sequence: TGCAGCGCCCTGTCAGCGACTCAAGAGACCCAGTACTTC.

The gene calls are TRBV4-3 and TRBJ2-7; 11 bases fit TRBD1. The CDR3 loop spans 15 amino acids. Trimming removed 2 bases from V and 4 bases from J; junction bases left unmatched: 4. CDR1 and CDR2 from the germline V gene are LGHNA and YSLEER. This chain's CDR3 is CASSQWTGGGYEQYF. The DNA of the CDR3 is TGCGCCAGCAGCCAATGGACAGGGGGCGGGTACGAGCAGTACTTC.

This clone was recorded only once. The J gene is TRBJ2-1, the V gene TRBV24-1; the D gene is possibly TRBD2 (6 bases). Germline CDR1 and CDR2: KGHDR and SFDVKD. V gave up 9 bases and J gave up 5 bases, with 10 bases separating them. This CDR3 is 12 amino acids long. The CDR3 here is CATSGLNNEQFF. CDR3 coding DNA: TGTGCCACCTCGGGACTCAACAATGAGCAGTTCTTC.

This clone was detected only a few times. The chain combines TRBV28 with TRBJ1-1; D is undetermined. The CDR3 sequence is 14 residues long. Germline CDR1 is MDHEN and CDR2 is SYDVKM. The V and J ends lost 3 bases and 6 bases respectively, with 14 bases between them. The CDR3 region is CASSFQEEGPEAFF. The DNA of the CDR3 is TGTGCCAGCAGTTTTCAGGAGGAGGGCCCTGAAGCTTTCTTT.

This clone was detected only once. The sample has other DNA sequences that encode this CDR3 too. The chain uses TRBV4-3 and TRBJ2-3; 13 bases agree with TRBD2. There are 16 residues in the CDR3. V lost 1 base and J lost 3; bases outside the gene matches: 1. The germline V gene has CDR1 LGHNA and CDR2 YSLEER. The CDR3 spells CASSQGLAGGTDTQYF. The CDR3 DNA reads as TGCGCCAGCAGCCAAGGACTAGCGGGAGGTACAGATACGCAGTATTTT.

This sequence joins TRBV27 and TRBJ2-2; 11 nucleotides agree with TRBD2. The CDR3 is 18 amino acids. Germline CDR1 MNHEY, CDR2 SMNVEV (reference sequence). Trimming at V came to 2 bases and at J to 6 bases, leaving 11 bases not matched to a gene. CDR3 residues: CASSLLQTIAGGAGELFF. The CDR3 DNA reads as TGTGCCAGCAGTTTACTCCAAACTATAGCGGGAGGGGCCGGGGAGCTGTTTTTT.

The chain uses TRBV9 and TRBJ1-2; a weak D match, TRBD1 (6 bases). The germline CDR1 and CDR2 sequences are SGDLS and YYNGEE. The CDR3 is 19 residues long. Trimming took off 0 bases at V and 2 bases at J, with 23 bases between the two ends. The CDR3 reads CASSVVAGDTLSGNYGYTF. The CDR3 nucleotides are TGTGCCAGCAGCGTAGTGGCCGGGGACACTCTCTCGGGGAACTATGGCTACACCTTC.

J is TRBJ1-2 and V is TRBV5-4, with D uncertain. CDR1 SGHNT and CDR2 YYREEE come from the germline V gene (reference sequence). The CDR3 extends over 13 amino acids. V lost 4 bases to trimming and J lost 7 bases, with 14 bases between them. CDR3 protein: CASSVEEGSGYTF. The CDR3 DNA sequence: TGTGCCAGCAGCGTCGAGGAGGGTAGTGGCTACACCTTC.

The rearrangement joins TRBV7-2 to TRBJ1-4; TRBD1 might be the D (5 bases). This CDR3 region has 15 residues. V was pared by 7 bases and J by 3 bases, with 15 bases between. Germline CDR1 is SGHTA and CDR2 is FQGNSA. The CDR3 spells CASTPSPGPNEKLFF. CDR3 bases: TGTGCCAGCACCCCCTCACCAGGGCCTAATGAAAAACTGTTTTTT.

This sequence joins TRBV5-1 and TRBJ2-2; 10 bases match TRBD2. V shed 4 bases, J shed 7 bases, and the junction held 13 bases outside the gene matches. The CDR3 length is 17 residues. Germline V lookup: CDR1 SGHRS, CDR2 YFSETQ. The DNA of the CDR3 is TGCGCCAGCAGCCCTCTAGCGGGAGCCCCAGGGGGCGGGGAGCTGTTTTTT. Its translation is CASSPLAGAPGGGELFF.

This clone appeared a few times. The chain joins TRBV20-1 to TRBJ1-5, with D possibly TRBD1 on 5 matching bases. The CDR3 contains 15 residues. Trimming took 3 bases from V and 1 from J, leaving 13 bases between them. Germline values: CDR1 DFQATT, CDR2 SNEGSKA (reference sequence). This CDR3 reads CSASPGGRSNQPQHF. CDR3 nucleotide sequence: TGCAGTGCTAGTCCGGGGGGAAGGAGCAATCAGCCCCAGCATTTT.